The source of this TCR beta chain is a study of blood T cell repertoires in COVID-19. Assay: immunoSEQ multiplex PCR; the TCRdb copy retains only in-frame clones and omits some. The repertoire holds a few hundred thousand clones, with around 84% as singletons. This CDR3 region has 19 residues. The germline gives CDR1 MGHRA, CDR2 YSYEKL. Germline trimming cut 1 base from V and 3 bases from J; bases unmatched to any gene: 8. Specimen: peripheral blood. This chain uses TRBV4-1 with TRBJ2-1, with 14 bases fitting TRBD2. The source of this sequence is a man in his 60s with acute or convalescent COVID-19. The CDR3 sequence is CASSQAGLAGGTNYNEQFF. As DNA, the CDR3 is TGCGCCAGCAGCCAAGCTGGACTAGCGGGGGGAACGAACTACAATGAGCAGTTCTTC.